This entry lists 19 T cell receptor beta chains sequenced from one sample in a study of regulatory and conventional T cells in RAG deficiency. Sequencing used immunoSEQ multiplex PCR; TCRdb keeps in-frame clones, though not all of them. Here the sample spans 8,700 or so clones, approximately 80% being singletons. This sample was shared with a second study, whose subject was regulatory T cells. In that study: The primer mix had 52 TRBV and 13 TRBJ primers.

The sample was CD8+ T cells sorted from blood. The source of these receptors is a human donor in good health.

The rearrangement uses TRBV4-2 and TRBJ1-6, with 12 bases lining up with TRBD1. Trimming at V came to 5 bases and at J to 9 bases, leaving 8 bases not matched to a gene. The length of the CDR3 is 16 residues. Looked up from germline, CDR1 is LGHNA and CDR2 is YNFKEQ. The CDR3 sequence: CASSASPGQGASPLHF. The CDR3 coding sequence is TGTGCCAGCAGCGCGAGTCCGGGACAGGGGGCTTCACCCCTCCACTTT.

This chain uses TRBV23-1 with TRBJ2-7, with TRBD2 matching over 12 bases. TRBV23-1 is labeled an ORF, and its function is uncertain. V was clipped by 9 bases and J by 3 bases; unmatched bases: 9. The CDR3 runs 15 residues. CDR3 nucleotide sequence: TGCGCCAGAAAACCAGGACTAGCGGGATTCTACGAGCAGTACTTC. Amino acids: CARKPGLAGFYEQYF.

The chain employs TRBV2 and TRBJ1-4, with TRBD1 identical over 8 bases. The V segment lost 5 bases and the J segment 7 bases; nucleotides outside the gene matches: 6. Looked up from germline, CDR1 is SNHLY and CDR2 is FYNNEI. The CDR3 consists of 14 residues. CDR3 DNA: TGTGCCAGCAGTCGAGGACAGGGAGTTGAAAAACTGTTTTTT. This translates into CASSRGQGVEKLFF.

The chain recombines TRBV10-3 with TRBJ2-7; D possibly matches TRBD1 or TRBD2 (5 bases each). Germline values: CDR1 ENHRY, CDR2 SYGVKD. The CDR3 runs 13 residues. V was cut by 6 bases and J by 2 bases, with 11 bases left in between. For the CDR3, the DNA is TGTGCCATCAGAGGGACGGACCCCTACGAGCAGTACTTC. It specifies CAIRGTDPYEQYF.

This chain uses TRBV5-4 with TRBJ1-2, with D possibly being TRBD1 (5 bases). V lost 8 bases and J lost 6, with 17 bases in between. From germline, CDR1 is SGHNT and CDR2 YYREEE (reference sequence). CDR3 length: 13 amino acids. The CDR3 DNA sequence: TGTGCCAGTCAAGGGGATCCTGGGGATGGCTACACCTTC. Residues: CASQGDPGDGYTF.

This chain links TRBV2 with TRBJ2-7; D gene ambiguous. The germline CDR1 and CDR2 sequences are SNHLY and FYNNEI. There are 13 residues in the CDR3. V was shortened by 1 base and J by 3 bases, with 7 bases between the two germline ends. CDR3 sequence reads: CASSEGFIYEQYF. CDR3 nucleotides: TGTGCCAGCAGTGAAGGTTTCATCTACGAGCAGTACTTC.

The chain combines TRBV7-9 with TRBJ1-2; weak D call: TRBD1 (6 bases). There are 14 residues in the CDR3. The germline CDR1 and CDR2 sequences are SEHNR and FQNEAQ (reference sequence). V lost 4 bases, J lost 2 bases, and 11 bases lay in between. The CDR3 DNA sequence: TGTGCCAGCAGCTGGACAGAGGACAACTATGGCTACACCTTC. It specifies CASSWTEDNYGYTF.

The V gene is TRBV5-6, the J gene TRBJ2-5; possibly TRBD1 or TRBD2 for D (5 bases each). The V and J ends lost 2 bases and 5 bases respectively, with 16 bases between them. Germline loops: CDR1 SGHDT, CDR2 YYEEEE. CDR3 length equals 15 residues. For the CDR3, the DNA is TGTGCCAGCAGCTTCGATCGAGGGGCTCAGGAGACCCAGTACTTC. Translated: CASSFDRGAQETQYF.

This clone was recorded only once. The chain combines TRBV6-1 with TRBJ2-3; 13 bases map to TRBD2. The CDR3 runs to 15 residues. The trim removed 4 bases at V and 4 bases at J, leaving 2 bases unmatched. From germline, CDR1 is MNHNS and CDR2 SASEGT. CDR3 region: CASSGTSGSPDTQYF. CDR3 bases: TGTGCCAGCAGTGGGACTAGCGGGAGCCCAGATACGCAGTATTTT.

The gene calls are TRBV7-8 and TRBJ2-2, with D unresolved. The germline V and J ends were trimmed by 2 bases and 0 bases, with 7 bases remaining between them. The CDR3 is 15 residues long. In germline, CDR1 is SGHVS, CDR2 FQNEAQ. CDR3 amino acids: CASSLSSSNTGELFF. Written as DNA, the CDR3 is TGTGCCAGCAGCTTATCCAGTTCGAACACCGGGGAGCTGTTTTTT. Full variable domain (remainder filled in from reference TRBV7-8 and TRBJ2-2): GAGVSQSPRYKVAKRGQDVALRCDPISGHVSLFWYQQALGQGPEFLTYFQNEAQLDKSGLPSDRFFAERPEGSVSTLKIQRTQQEDSAVYLCASSLSSSNTGELFFGEGSRLTVL.

The chain is built from TRBV5-4 and TRBJ2-7; 12 bases align to TRBD1. The CDR3 is made up of 14 amino acids. Trimming at V came to 5 bases and at J to 5 bases, leaving 5 bases not matched to a gene. CDR1 and CDR2 (germline): SGHNT, YYREEE (reference sequence). CDR3 region: CASSPGTGGHEQYF. DNA for the CDR3: TGTGCCAGCAGTCCCGGGACAGGGGGCCACGAGCAGTACTTC.

This rearrangement joins TRBV7-9 to TRBJ2-7; 9 positions agree with TRBD2. Germline assignment: CDR1 SEHNR and CDR2 FQNEAQ (reference sequence). This CDR3 region has 15 residues. After removal of 1 base from V and 7 bases from J, the junction contained 8 bases not matched to a gene. CDR3 amino acids: CASSLEVAGVGEQYF. The CDR3 DNA sequence: TGTGCCAGCAGCTTAGAGGTAGCGGGAGTAGGGGAGCAGTACTTC.

This chain uses TRBV11-2 with TRBJ2-7, with 8 nucleotides matching TRBD1. The CDR3 is 15 residues long. The junction had 9 bases not matched to a gene; V was cut back by 5 bases and J by 3 bases. CDR1 is SGHAT, CDR2 FQNNGV, per germline. The CDR3 here is CASSPQTGAVYEQYF. CDR3 DNA: TGTGCCAGCAGCCCCCAGACAGGGGCGGTCTACGAGCAGTACTTC. Full variable domain (remainder filled in from reference TRBV11-2 and TRBJ2-7): EAGVAQSPRYKIIEKRQSVAFWCNPISGHATLYWYQQILGQGPKLLIQFQNNGVVDDSQLPKDRFSAERLKGVDSTLKIQPAKLEDSAVYLCASSPQTGAVYEQYFGPGTRLTVT.

The chain combines TRBV10-1 with TRBJ2-1, with TRBD1 identical over 10 bases. From germline, CDR1 is WNHNN and CDR2 SYGVQD (reference sequence). The CDR3 spans 16 residues. The junction had 8 bases not matched to a gene; V was cut back by 2 bases and J by 7 bases. DNA of the CDR3: TGCGCCAGCAGTGAGGCCGGGACAGGGGTAAGGAATGAGCAGTTCTTC. Translation: CASSEAGTGVRNEQFF.

V gene TRBV29-1 combines with J gene TRBJ2-7; D is possibly TRBD1 or TRBD2 (5 bases each). Looked up from germline, CDR1 is SQVTM and CDR2 is ANQGSEA. This CDR3 comprises 13 residues. V gave up 4 bases and J gave up 3 bases, with 13 bases separating them. In DNA form, the CDR3 reads TGCAGCGTTGGAGGGGACCTCAGCTACGAGCAGTACTTC. Protein: CSVGGDLSYEQYF.

V gene TRBV5-4 combines with J gene TRBJ2-7; TRBD2 might be the D (6 bases). V shed 0 bases and J shed 2 bases, with 9 bases lying between them. Germline V lookup: CDR1 SGHNT, CDR2 YYREEE (reference sequence). This CDR3 has 14 residues. This CDR3 is CASSLVPGAYEQYF. CDR3 coding DNA: TGTGCCAGCAGCTTGGTGCCGGGAGCCTACGAGCAGTACTTC.

This rearrangement joins TRBV27 to TRBJ2-7; D unresolved. V lost 2 bases and J 7 bases, leaving 9 bases between the germline ends. Germline CDR1 and CDR2: MNHEY and SMNVEV (reference sequence). The CDR3 consists of 12 residues. The CDR3 sequence: CASSLNKVEQYF. The DNA for the CDR3 is TGTGCCAGCAGTTTAAATAAGGTGGAGCAGTACTTC.

The chain links TRBV19 to TRBJ1-2; D is perhaps TRBD1 (6 bases). The germline V gene encodes CDR1 LNHDA and CDR2 SQIVND (reference sequence). CDR3 length: 13 amino acids. V was shortened by 6 bases and J by 2 bases, with 10 bases between the two germline ends. The CDR3 protein is CASSPGHNYGYTF. CDR3 DNA sequence: TGTGCCAGTAGCCCGGGACACAACTATGGCTACACCTTC.

This clone was found once. This chain uses TRBV28 with TRBJ1-2; 10 nucleotides line up with TRBD1. The germline V gene encodes CDR1 MDHEN and CDR2 SYDVKM. The V segment lost 6 bases and the J segment 8 bases; nucleotides outside the gene matches: 9. There are 14 residues in the CDR3. In DNA, the CDR3 is TGTGCCAGCAGCCTGACAGGGGGCCTCTACGGCTACACCTTC. Its translation is CASSLTGGLYGYTF.